One sample yielded the 16 T cell receptor beta chains listed below, sequenced in a study of blood T cell repertoires in COVID-19. Repertoires were generated with immunoSEQ multiplex PCR, while TCRdb's copy carries only in-frame clones and drops some. The profile shows 200,000 to 250,000 clones, roughly four fifths of them singletons. The sequencing input was peripheral blood. Receptors originate from an elderly woman with COVID-19, enrolled during active disease.

The chain employs TRBV4-1 and TRBJ1-6; D unclear. Germline CDR1 is MGHRA and CDR2 is YSYEKL. The V gene lost 10 bases and the J gene lost 3 bases, with 10 bases spanning the gap. This CDR3 has 13 residues. The CDR3 here is CANEGDYNSPLHF. The CDR3 DNA follows: TGCGCCAACGAGGGTGACTATAATTCACCCCTCCACTTT.

The V gene is TRBV7-2, the J gene TRBJ1-2, with 7 bases lining up with TRBD1. Looked up from germline, CDR1 is SGHTA and CDR2 is FQGNSA. There are 16 residues in the CDR3. The V and J ends lost 4 bases and 2 bases, in that order; junction bases with no gene match: 10. CDR3 loop: CASSSPINRGNYGYTF. CDR3 DNA sequence: TGTGCCAGCAGCTCACCCATTAACAGGGGCAACTATGGCTACACCTTC.

The J gene is TRBJ2-5, the V gene TRBV18; D perhaps matches TRBD1 (6 bases). The CDR3 contains 15 residues. Germline lookup yields CDR1 KGHSH and CDR2 LQKENI. The germline V and J ends were trimmed by 4 bases and 4 bases, with 16 bases remaining between them. The CDR3 is CASSQSHGGGETQYF. CDR3 nucleotides: TGTGCCAGCTCACAATCACATGGGGGCGGAGAGACCCAGTACTTC.

The V gene is TRBV29-1, the J gene TRBJ2-7; a weak D match, TRBD1 (6 bases). This CDR3 region has 12 residues. V lost 7 bases to trimming and J lost 3 bases, with 13 bases between them. Germline CDR1 SQVTM, CDR2 ANQGSEA. Here the CDR3 DNA reads TGCAGCGCGACACAGGGCAACTACGAGCAGTACTTC. Translated: CSATQGNYEQYF.

The CDR3 region is CASSRGNSDYGYTF. In DNA form, the CDR3 reads TGTGCCAGCAGTCGGGGGAACAGCGACTATGGCTACACCTTC. The J gene is TRBJ1-2, the V gene TRBV7-9; D may be TRBD1 (5 bases). The CDR3 covers 14 residues. V was shortened by 6 bases and J by 3 bases, with 14 bases between the two germline ends. CDR1 is SEHNR and CDR2 is FQNEAQ in the germline V gene (reference sequence).

The chain has TRBV19 and TRBJ1-6; a possible D gene is TRBD1 (5 bases). CDR1 LNHDA and CDR2 SQIVND come from the germline V gene (reference sequence). This CDR3 has 14 amino acids. V dropped 5 bases and J dropped 5 bases, with 10 bases sitting between them. The CDR3, as DNA: TGTGCCAGTAGTCAAGACAGTCATAATTCACCCCTCCACTTT. Its translation is CASSQDSHNSPLHF. The full variable domain, completed using reference TRBV19 and TRBJ1-6, is DGGITQSPKYLFRKEGQNVTLSCEQNLNHDAMYWYRQDPGQGLRLIYYSQIVNDFQKGDIAEGYSVSREKKESFPLTVTSAQKNPTAFYLCASSQDSHNSPLHFGNGTRLTVT.

This chain joins TRBV7-9 and TRBJ1-1; perhaps TRBD1 as D (5 bases). There are 12 residues in the CDR3. The germline gives CDR1 SEHNR, CDR2 FQNEAQ (reference sequence). Trimming removed 4 bases from V and 7 bases from J, with 10 bases in between. The CDR3 region has the DNA TGTGCCAGCAGCTGGGGCAGTAGTGAAGCTTTCTTT. Protein sequence: CASSWGSSEAFF.

This clone is a singleton in its sample. The chain is built from TRBV12-5 and TRBJ2-3; D is perhaps TRBD2 (7 bases). Germline-derived CDR1 and CDR2 are LGHNT and FRNRAP. The CDR3 is 14 amino acids. With 4 bases removed from V and 5 bases from J, the gap between germline ends came to 13 bases. The CDR3, as DNA: TGTGCTAGTGGTTCTAGCGGAGGGGGAGATACGCAGTATTTT. Translation gives CASGSSGGGDTQYF.

The rearrangement uses TRBV5-1 and TRBJ1-2; D gene uncertain. V was pared by 1 base and J by 0 bases, with 10 bases between. The CDR3 runs 15 residues. The germline gives CDR1 SGHRS, CDR2 YFSETQ. The CDR3 nucleotides read TGCGCCAGCAGCTTGCAGGCAGGAACTAACTATGGCTACACCTTC. It yields the protein CASSLQAGTNYGYTF.

The sample holds a few counts of this clone. The V and J genes are TRBV14 and TRBJ2-5; 7 nucleotides agree with TRBD2. V lost 4 bases, J lost 7 bases, and 12 bases stayed unmatched. The CDR3 spans 15 residues. Germline V gene data show CDR1 as SGHDN and CDR2 as FVKESK. The CDR3 nucleotides are TGTGCCAGCAGCCCCCTCAGCGGGACGTTTGGGACCCAGTACTTC. Translation: CASSPLSGTFGTQYF. The full variable domain, its missing parts supplied by reference TRBV14 and TRBJ2-5, is EAGVTQFPSHSVIEKGQTVTLRCDPISGHDNLYWYRRVMGKEIKFLLHFVKESKQDESGMPNNRFLAERTGGTYSTLKVQPAELEDSGVYFCASSPLSGTFGTQYFGPGTRLLVL.

The J gene is TRBJ1-2, the V gene TRBV28; D may be TRBD1 (6 bases). Trimming took off 7 bases at V and 2 bases at J, with 14 bases between the two ends. Germline-derived CDR1 and CDR2 are MDHEN and SYDVKM. The length of the CDR3 is 14 residues. CDR3 in DNA: TGTGCCAGCACACGACCCCAGGGGAACTATGGCTACACCTTC. Translated: CASTRPQGNYGYTF.

This rearrangement joins TRBV18 to TRBJ2-7, with D possibly matching TRBD1 (5 bases). The CDR3 has 11 amino acids. Trimming removed 4 bases at V and 6 bases at J, with 7 bases between. Germline V gives CDR1 KGHSH, CDR2 LQKENI. The chain's CDR3 is CASSLQGEQYF. The CDR3 DNA is TGTGCCAGCTCACTGCAGGGCGAGCAGTACTTC.

This chain links TRBV18 with TRBJ1-1, with 7 bases that match TRBD1. This CDR3 has 15 amino acids. Germline CDR1 KGHSH, CDR2 LQKENI. V was pared by 3 bases and J by 1 base, with 5 bases of the junction left unmatched. The CDR3 spells CASSPPGGTNTEAFF. DNA of the CDR3: TGTGCCAGCTCACCTCCAGGGGGGACGAACACTGAAGCTTTCTTT.

This sequence joins TRBV2 and TRBJ2-2; possible D gene TRBD2, 6 bases. In germline, CDR1 is SNHLY, CDR2 FYNNEI. CDR3 length: 18 residues. V lost 6 bases to trimming and J lost 0 bases, with 20 bases between them. The CDR3 region has the DNA TGTGCCAGCAGCGAGGACGGGACTTTAAGCGCGAACACCGGGGAGCTGTTTTTT. Translation: CASSEDGTLSANTGELFF.

The chain joins TRBV5-1 to TRBJ1-1, with a tentative D call TRBD1 (6 bases). The CDR3 has 16 residues. V shed 4 bases and J shed 2 bases, with 18 bases lying between them. The V gene's germline CDR1 is SGHRS and CDR2 YFSETQ. CDR3 amino acids: CASSDQDRDTNTEAFF. CDR3 DNA sequence: TGCGCCAGCAGCGATCAAGACCGGGACACTAACACTGAAGCTTTCTTT.

The chain employs TRBV5-6 and TRBJ1-2, with 8 positions matching TRBD1. Germline lookup yields CDR1 SGHDT and CDR2 YYEEEE. This CDR3 is 14 amino acids long. The trim removed 1 base at V and 5 bases at J, leaving 4 bases unmatched. CDR3 protein: CASSLWGQAYGYTF. In DNA form, the CDR3 reads TGTGCCAGCAGCTTGTGGGGACAGGCGTATGGCTACACCTTC.